The following is a TCR beta chain sequence with its context. Blood specimens came from baseline, cycle 4 day 1, and cycle 7 day 1. V lost 0 bases and J 5 bases, leaving 15 bases between the germline ends. There are 15 residues in the CDR3. CDR1 SGDLS and CDR2 YYNGEE come from the germline V gene. The data were obtained in a study of OX40 agonist ivuxolimab in advanced cancers. Repertoires were generated with immunoSEQ multiplex PCR, while TCRdb's copy carries only in-frame clones and drops some. The sample carries 17,000 or so clones, approximately 78% recorded once. This sample comprised CD4+ or CD8+ T cells sorted from blood, obtained in a trial of the OX40 agonist ivuxolimab. This chain connects TRBV9 to TRBJ2-7; tentative D call: TRBD2 (6 bases). The TCR comes from an adult with an advanced solid tumor such as melanoma, head and neck, liver or kidney cancer. This chain's CDR3 is CASSVAGATGNEQYF. CDR3 DNA: TGTGCCAGCAGCGTAGCGGGAGCTACTGGAAACGAGCAGTACTTC.